This TCR beta chain was captured by sequencing in a study of blood T cell repertoires in COVID-19. Libraries were prepared by immunoSEQ multiplex PCR; TCRdb keeps only in-frame clonotypes and omits some of them. The sample consists of roughly 80,000 clones, approximately 86% of them appearing once. This clone appeared once. This CDR3 is built from 13 residues. Per germline, CDR1 MNHNS and CDR2 SASEGT. V dropped 2 bases and J dropped 4 bases, with 8 bases sitting between them. The specimen was peripheral blood. V is TRBV6-1 and J is TRBJ1-2, with D tentatively TRBD1 (5 bases). This TCR was recovered from an elderly woman with acute or convalescent COVID-19. Here the CDR3 DNA reads TGTGCCAGCAGTGAACGGAGGGGCTATGGCTACACCTTC. This gives the protein CASSERRGYGYTF.